The rows below give T cell receptor beta chains drawn from one sample of a study of cytomegalovirus exposure and HLA in healthy donors. Clones were read by immunoSEQ multiplex PCR, and TCRdb kept only the in-frame ones, dropping some. The sample holds 150,000 to 200,000 clones, approximately 84% seen once. Source material: PBMCs. Receptors were obtained from a man aged 30 to 39 in good health and CMV-seropositive. Each CDR3 is given with its conserved first and last residue. D genes are given only for firm matches. Size tells how often a clone was seen (once, few, many) or the class of an expanded clone, and some rows leave it out.

TRBV7-9	-	TRBJ2-3	TRBD2	CASSSDLASGRAIDTQYF	TGTGCCAGCAGCTCCGACCTTGCTAGCGGGAGGGCCATAGATACGCAGTATTTT
TRBV19	-	TRBJ1-1	-	CASSVRQPVGTEAFF	TGTGCCAGTAGTGTCCGACAACCCGTTGGCACTGAAGCTTTCTTT
TRBV7-3	-	TRBJ2-5	-	CASSQGGNQETQYF	TGTGCCAGCAGCCAGGGAGGCAACCAAGAGACCCAGTACTTC
TRBV18	once	TRBJ2-2	-	CASSRQNGELFF	TGTGCCAGCTCTCGACAGAACGGGGAGCTGTTTTTT
TRBV7-8	-	TRBJ1-5	-	CASSLRRGGGIINQPQHF	TGTGCCAGCAGCTTAAGACGGGGTGGGGGGATAATAAATCAGCCCCAGCATTTT
TRBV5-8	-	TRBJ1-1	-	CASSQTGNTEAFF	TGTGCCAGCAGCCAGACAGGGAACACTGAAGCTTTCTTT
TRBV19	once	TRBJ2-1	TRBD2	CASSTRTSSNEQFF	TGTGCCAGTAGTACTCGGACTAGCAGCAATGAGCAGTTCTTC
TRBV5-4	-	TRBJ2-4	TRBD1	CASSGQTGDSKNIQYF	TGTGCCAGCAGCGGGCAGACAGGGGATTCCAAAAACATTCAGTACTTC
TRBV11-2	-	TRBJ2-5	-	CASSLDWEETQYF	TGTGCCAGCAGCTTGGACTGGGAAGAGACCCAGTACTTC
TRBV10-3	-	TRBJ2-4	-	CAISESAGSGYIQYF	TGTGCCATCAGTGAGTCGGCAGGCAGTGGATACATTCAGTACTTC
TRBV7-9	-	TRBJ2-1	-	CSSPNLAGEQFF	TGTTCCAGCCCTAATCTCGCGGGTGAGCAGTTCTTC
TRBV6-5	-	TRBJ1-2	-	CASHAGYPNYGYTF	TGTGCCAGTCACGCAGGGTACCCTAACTATGGCTACACCTTC
TRBV6-6	-	TRBJ2-7	TRBD2	CASSISGSNEQYF	TGTGCCAGCAGTATTAGCGGGAGTAACGAGCAGTACTTC
TRBV7-8	-	TRBJ2-7	TRBD1	CASSLRDRNEQYF	TGTGCCAGCAGCTTGCGGGACAGGAACGAGCAGTACTTC
TRBV6-6	-	TRBJ2-2	-	CASSRQPGRNTGELFF	TGTGCCAGCAGTCGACAGCCCGGGAGAAACACCGGGGAGCTGTTTTTT
TRBV4-1	once	TRBJ1-2	-	CASSQGVRYYGYTF	TGCGCCAGCAGCCAAGGGGTGCGGTACTATGGCTACACCTTC
TRBV9	-	TRBJ2-1	-	CASSPGVGRPGYNEQFF	TGTGCCAGCAGCCCCGGGGTGGGGAGGCCAGGGTACAATGAGCAGTTCTTC
TRBV2	-	TRBJ2-1	TRBD2	CASSVEGGAYNEQFF	TGTGCCAGCAGTGTGGAGGGAGGGGCCTACAATGAGCAGTTCTTC
TRBV7-8	once	TRBJ2-1	-	CASSLDGYSYNEQFF	TGTGCCAGCAGCTTAGACGGGTACTCCTACAATGAGCAGTTCTTC
TRBV5-4	-	TRBJ1-2	-	CASSLDRAIYGYTF	TGTGCCAGCAGCTTGGACAGGGCTATCTATGGCTACACCTTC
TRBV7-9	few	TRBJ1-4	TRBD1	CASSLAGAGQGAKLFF	TGTGCCAGCAGCTTAGCGGGGGCAGGGCAGGGGGCGAAACTGTTTTTT
TRBV28	-	TRBJ1-5	TRBD1	CASSWGQGADQPQHF	TGTGCCAGCAGTTGGGGACAGGGGGCTGATCAGCCCCAGCATTTT
TRBV12-5	-	TRBJ2-3	TRBD2	CASALAGPTDTQYF	TGTGCTAGTGCGTTAGCGGGACCCACAGATACGCAGTATTTT
TRBV29-1	-	TRBJ1-2	-	CSAQGLDYGYTF	TGCAGCGCCCAGGGTCTCGACTATGGCTACACCTTC
TRBV5-1	-	TRBJ2-7	-	CASSPDSSYEQYF	TGCGCCAGCAGCCCCGACAGTAGTTACGAGCAGTACTTC
TRBV7-9	-	TRBJ2-1	TRBD2	CASSLAGGPPNEQFF	TGTGCCAGCAGCTTAGCGGGAGGGCCACCGAATGAGCAGTTCTTC
TRBV6-1	-	TRBJ2-2	-	CASSELARTGELFF	TGTGCCAGCAGTGAACTAGCTAGGACCGGGGAGCTGTTTTTT
TRBV19	-	TRBJ1-5	-	CASSKNLMSNQPQHF	TGTGCCAGTAGTAAGAACCTAATGAGCAATCAGCCCCAGCATTTT
TRBV5-1	-	TRBJ2-1	-	CASSLGHLNEQFF	TGCGCCAGCAGCTTGGGACACCTCAATGAGCAGTTCTTC
TRBV7-2	-	TRBJ2-5	TRBD1	CASSRDRQETQYF	TGTGCCAGCAGCCGGGACAGACAAGAGACCCAGTACTTC
TRBV19	once	TRBJ2-3	TRBD2	CASSMGWVAGLGDTQYF	TGTGCCAGTAGTATGGGCTGGGTAGCGGGCCTGGGAGATACGCAGTATTTT
TRBV15	-	TRBJ2-5	-	CATSRGLGETQYF	TGTGCCACCAGCCGGGGACTCGGAGAGACCCAGTACTTC